What follows are 8 T cell receptor beta chains derived from one specimen sequenced in a study of control samples from healthy donors and cancer patients. The assay was immunoSEQ multiplex PCR, and TCRdb's table has in-frame clones only and misses some. The profile shows approximately 50,000 clones, approximately 86% of them singletons. Sequences were obtained from PBMCs. All receptors come from a man aged 55 to 69 with head and neck cancer.

This chain joins TRBV27 and TRBJ2-5; the match to TRBD1 covers 7 bases. Germline values: CDR1 MNHEY, CDR2 SMNVEV (reference sequence). The CDR3 loop spans 13 amino acids. The V gene end was trimmed by 6 bases and the J gene end by 2 bases; junction bases not matched to a gene: 3. The CDR3, as DNA: TGTGCCAGCAGACGGGACAGACAAGAGACCCAGTACTTC. Translated, it gives CASRRDRQETQYF.

The V gene is TRBV5-5, the J gene TRBJ2-4; D possibly matches TRBD1 or TRBD2 (5 bases each). V lost 4 bases and J 1 base, leaving 18 bases between the germline ends. From germline, CDR1 is SGHKS and CDR2 YYEKEE (reference sequence). The CDR3 totals 17 residues. CDR3 sequence: CASSPRGPPVAKNIQYF. DNA for the CDR3: TGTGCCAGCAGCCCAAGGGGACCGCCGGTGGCCAAAAACATTCAGTACTTC.

The chain links TRBV10-2 to TRBJ2-1; 12 bases match TRBD2. Trimming cost V 6 bases and J 0 bases; bases outside gene matches: 6. Germline V CDR1 and CDR2: WSHSY, SAAADI. CDR3 length equals 17 residues. The CDR3 loop is CASSGTSGRSSYNEQFF. In DNA form, the CDR3 reads TGCGCCAGCAGCGGGACTAGCGGGCGAAGCTCCTACAATGAGCAGTTCTTC.

The rearrangement uses TRBV15 and TRBJ2-5; no clear D. The length of the CDR3 is 12 residues. Trimming shortened V by 1 base and J by 6 bases, and 6 bases separated the two germline ends. The V gene's germline CDR1 is LNHNV and CDR2 YYDKDF (reference sequence). The CDR3 region has the DNA TGTGCCACCAGCAGAGGGTGGAAGACCCAGTACTTC. Protein: CATSRGWKTQYF. The whole variable domain, remainder taken from reference TRBV15 and TRBJ2-5, is DAMVIQNPRYQVTQFGKPVTLSCSQTLNHNVMYWYQQKSSQAPKLLFHYYDKDFNNEADTPDNFQSRRPNTSFCFLDIRSPGLGDTAMYLCATSRGWKTQYFGPGTRLLVL.

This chain links TRBV7-9 with TRBJ2-7, with TRBD2 identical over 7 bases. The CDR3 contains 14 residues. V dropped 1 base and J dropped 10; count of bases not matched to a gene: 10. Looked up from germline, CDR1 is SEHNR and CDR2 is FQNEAQ (reference sequence). CDR3 amino acids: CASSLGESGRVQYF. CDR3 DNA sequence: TGTGCCAGCAGCTTAGGAGAGTCAGGGAGGGTTCAGTACTTC.

J is TRBJ2-7 and V is TRBV5-1; 7 nucleotides align to TRBD2. V lost 1 base to trimming and J lost 4 bases; unmatched junction nucleotides: 17. The germline gives CDR1 SGHRS, CDR2 YFSETQ. This CDR3 has 18 residues. For the CDR3, the DNA is TGCGCCAGCAGCTTGTGGACTAGTAGTGAGGGGAGGGGTTACGAGCAGTACTTC. Its protein product is CASSLWTSSEGRGYEQYF.

V and J are TRBV11-2 and TRBJ2-6; D gene uncertain. The CDR3 totals 14 residues. CDR1 SGHAT and CDR2 FQNNGV come from the germline V gene. V lost 5 bases to trimming and J lost 0 bases, with 5 bases between them. CDR3 in amino acids: CASSLFSGANVLTF. The DNA for the CDR3 is TGTGCCAGCAGCCTATTCTCTGGGGCCAACGTCCTGACTTTC.

The sample holds a few counts of this clone. The chain carries TRBV6-5 and TRBJ1-6; possibly TRBD1 for D (5 bases). V gave up 2 bases and J gave up 9 bases, with 17 bases separating them. The CDR3 has 16 amino acids. Germline V CDR1 and CDR2: MNHEY, SVGAGI. The CDR3 sequence is CASSYNPGDSGSPLHF. CDR3 nucleotides: TGTGCCAGCAGTTACAATCCGGGGGACTCGGGTTCACCCCTCCACTTT.